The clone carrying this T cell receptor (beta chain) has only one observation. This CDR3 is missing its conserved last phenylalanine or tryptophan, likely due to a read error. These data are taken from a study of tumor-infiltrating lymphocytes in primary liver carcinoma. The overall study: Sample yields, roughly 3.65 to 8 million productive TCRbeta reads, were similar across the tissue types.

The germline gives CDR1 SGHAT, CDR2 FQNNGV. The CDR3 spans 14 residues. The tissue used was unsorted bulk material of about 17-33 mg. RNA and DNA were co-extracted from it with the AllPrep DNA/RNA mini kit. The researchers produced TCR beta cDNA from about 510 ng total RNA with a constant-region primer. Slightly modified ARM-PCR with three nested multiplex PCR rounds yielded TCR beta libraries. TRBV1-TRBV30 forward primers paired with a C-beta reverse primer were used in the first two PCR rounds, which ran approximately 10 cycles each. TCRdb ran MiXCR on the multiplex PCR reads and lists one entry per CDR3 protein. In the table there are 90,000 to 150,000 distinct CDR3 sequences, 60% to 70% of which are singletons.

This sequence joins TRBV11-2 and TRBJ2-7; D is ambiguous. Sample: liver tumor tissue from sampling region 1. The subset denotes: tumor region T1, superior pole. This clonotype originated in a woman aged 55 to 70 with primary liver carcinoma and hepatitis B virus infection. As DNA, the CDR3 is TGTGCCAGCAGCTTAGAAGCACTCTCCTATGAGCAGTACTTA. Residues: CASSLEALSYEQYL.